The present entry profiles one TCR beta chain with its context. The data derive from a study of PD-L1 blockade in urothelial cancer. As for the study in general: Males with bladder-origin urothelial cancer constituted about 90% of the roughly 30 patients. A median of roughly 150,000 T cells was found in the blood samples.

The CDR3 length is 17 residues. Trimming took 6 bases from V and 2 from J; bases not matched to a gene: 12. The germline gives CDR1 MNHEY, CDR2 SMNVEV (reference sequence). PCRs each included synthetic TCR analog templates spiked in. Using immunoSEQ multiplex PCR, the repertoire was profiled, and TCRdb retains in-frame clones only, with some absent. The sample shows roughly 100,000 clones, around four fifths of them seen only once. The time point denotes: peripheral blood 6 weeks after treatment start. The chain has TRBV27 and TRBJ2-3; 9 bases are a match to TRBD1. The sequence derives from a man aged 65-85 years with urothelial cancer. Here the sequenced sample was PBMCs, taken around atezolizumab (anti-PD-L1) treatment. CDR3 coding DNA: TGTGCCAGCAGCAAAATACCGGGACAGGGAGACACAGATACGCAGTATTTT. Translated: CASSKIPGQGDTDTQYF.